What follows are 20 T cell receptor beta chains derived from one specimen sequenced in a study of blood T cell repertoires in COVID-19. Assay used: immunoSEQ multiplex PCR; TCRdb lists only in-frame clones, some missing. The table shows 210,000 or so clones, with nearly 90% occurring only once. Sequencing input: PBMCs or T cells enriched from blood (not recorded which). The receptors here all came from a man aged 25-40 years who had recovered from COVID-19.

A note on this clone: Other DNA variants within this sample encode the same CDR3. This chain connects TRBV28 to TRBJ2-7, with D uncertain. The V end lost 2 bases, the J end lost 2 bases, and 7 bases lay between the germline ends. CDR1 MDHEN and CDR2 SYDVKM come from the germline V gene. This CDR3 has 13 amino acids. The CDR3 loop is CASSLVGAYEQYF. CDR3 nucleotide sequence: TGTGCCAGCAGTTTAGTCGGTGCCTACGAGCAGTACTTC.

The chain recombines TRBV7-2 with TRBJ1-6, with 7 bases fitting TRBD1. V dropped 5 bases and J dropped 4; count of bases not matched to a gene: 14. The CDR3 consists of 18 residues. Germline V gene lookup returns CDR1 SGHTA and CDR2 FQGNSA. The CDR3 loop is CASSLPAGQSPYNSPLHF. CDR3 sequence (DNA): TGTGCCAGCAGCCTCCCCGCGGGACAGAGCCCTTATAATTCACCCCTCCACTTT.

This rearrangement joins TRBV4-2 to TRBJ1-5, with D maybe TRBD1 (5 bases). This CDR3 region has 17 residues. Germline V gene sequence: CDR1 LGHNA, CDR2 YNFKEQ. The ends were cut back, 0 bases at V and 1 base at J, with 13 bases in the middle. CDR3 sequence (DNA): TGTGCCAGCAGCCAAGATGTTCAGGGCTGGAGCAATCAGCCCCAGCATTTT. Translating gives CASSQDVQGWSNQPQHF.

The chain has TRBV2 and TRBJ2-4; D is unresolved. V lost 4 bases to trimming and J lost 5 bases, with 9 bases between them. This CDR3 is built from 13 residues. Germline CDR1 SNHLY, CDR2 FYNNEI. Written as DNA, the CDR3 is TGTGCCAGCAGTGTATGGCGGCAAAACATTCAGTACTTC. This encodes CASSVWRQNIQYF.

The rearrangement uses TRBV30 and TRBJ2-3; no reliable D call. The length of the CDR3 is 11 residues. CDR1 and CDR2 (germline): GTSNPN, SVGIG (reference sequence). Trimming shortened V by 4 bases and J by 3 bases, and 5 bases separated the two germline ends. The chain's CDR3 is CAWTFTDTQYF. The CDR3 DNA reads as TGTGCCTGGACTTTTACAGATACGCAGTATTTT.

The chain carries TRBV5-1 and TRBJ2-5, with D possibly TRBD2 on 6 matching bases. The CDR3 covers 15 residues. V lost 1 base to trimming and J lost 4 bases, with 14 bases between them. CDR1 and CDR2 from the germline V gene are SGHRS and YFSETQ. CDR3 nucleotide sequence: TGCGCCAGCAGCTTGACTAGCTTGAGTTTAGAGACCCAGTACTTC. It is translated as CASSLTSLSLETQYF.

This chain links TRBV4-1 with TRBJ2-7; D might be TRBD2 (6 bases). The V end was cut by 3 bases, the J end by 0 bases, with 12 bases between. Germline CDR1 is MGHRA and CDR2 is YSYEKL. CDR3 size: 15 residues. The chain's CDR3 is CASSHSAGLSYEQYF. CDR3 coding DNA: TGCGCCAGCAGCCACTCAGCGGGCCTCTCCTACGAGCAGTACTTC.

The rearrangement joins TRBV10-1 to TRBJ1-5; D perhaps matches TRBD1 (5 bases). The ends were cut back, 10 bases at V and 2 bases at J, with 15 bases in the middle. CDR1 and CDR2 (germline): WNHNN, SYGVQD (reference sequence). The CDR3 is 14 amino acids. CDR3 sequence reads: CATPGGCCNQPQHF. CDR3 DNA: TGCGCCACCCCCGGGGGATGTTGCAATCAGCCCCAGCATTTT.

This sequence joins TRBV5-1 and TRBJ1-3; TRBD1 might be the D (5 bases). The CDR3 contains 19 residues. Germline CDR1 and CDR2: SGHRS and YFSETQ. Between the trimmed V and J ends, which lost 0 bases and 0 bases, there was a span of 19 bases. This CDR3 is CASSLAPPGGGNSGNTIYF. Here the CDR3 DNA reads TGCGCCAGCAGCTTGGCCCCACCAGGCGGGGGAAACTCTGGAAACACCATATATTTT.

The chain uses TRBV19 and TRBJ2-5; D might be TRBD1 (7 bases). Trimming took off 11 bases at V and 1 base at J, with 14 bases between the two ends. Per the germline V gene, CDR1 is LNHDA and CDR2 is SQIVND (reference sequence). The CDR3 spans 13 residues. The CDR3 region is CASRGDSQETQYF. The CDR3 region has the DNA TGTGCCTCAAGGGGGGACAGCCAAGAGACCCAGTACTTC. Combining the CDR3 with reference TRBV19 and TRBJ2-5 gives the whole variable domain DGGITQSPKYLFRKEGQNVTLSCEQNLNHDAMYWYRQDPGQGLRLIYYSQIVNDFQKGDIAEGYSVSREKKESFPLTVTSAQKNPTAFYLCASRGDSQETQYFGPGTRLLVL.

V and J are TRBV15 and TRBJ2-3; the D gene is possibly TRBD1 (5 bases). V gave up 0 bases and J gave up 2 bases, with 12 bases separating them. CDR3 size: 16 residues. Germline V CDR1 and CDR2: LNHNV, YYDKDF (reference sequence). The CDR3 spells CATSRDGAEFTDTQYF. The CDR3 DNA follows: TGTGCCACCAGCAGAGATGGGGCAGAATTCACAGATACGCAGTATTTT.

V is TRBV7-2 and J is TRBJ1-2; 9 bases align to TRBD1. CDR3 size: 15 residues. V lost 5 bases to trimming and J lost 5 bases; unmatched junction nucleotides: 9. Looked up from germline, CDR1 is SGHTA and CDR2 is FQGNSA. The CDR3 sequence: CASSERTGVMYGYTF. CDR3 coding DNA: TGTGCCAGCAGCGAAAGGACAGGGGTGATGTATGGCTACACCTTC.

This chain uses TRBV5-5 with TRBJ1-1; no definite D call. CDR1 SGHKS and CDR2 YYEKEE come from the germline V gene (reference sequence). The CDR3 runs 16 residues. V gave up 0 bases and J gave up 0 bases, with 12 bases separating them. The CDR3 loop reads CASSLVAQTVNTEAFF. The CDR3 coding sequence is TGTGCCAGCAGCTTGGTTGCACAAACAGTGAACACTGAAGCTTTCTTT.

V gene TRBV10-2 combines with J gene TRBJ2-5; D call uncertain. Trimming shortened V by 2 bases and J by 5 bases, and 9 bases separated the two germline ends. Germline values: CDR1 WSHSY, CDR2 SAAADI. This CDR3 is built from 13 residues. The CDR3 is CASSETLVETQYF. CDR3 in DNA: TGCGCCAGCAGTGAGACTTTGGTGGAGACCCAGTACTTC.

This clone was picked up one time. The sample contains more than one DNA sequence encoding this CDR3. The gene calls are TRBV4-3 and TRBJ2-2; TRBD1 aligns across 8 bases. The CDR3 has 17 amino acids. Germline CDR1 reads LGHNA; CDR2 reads YSLEER. J lost 4 bases, V lost 1 base, and 8 bases had no gene match. The DNA for the CDR3 is TGCGCCAGCAGCCAAGCCCCAGGACAGGGAATCACCGGGGAGCTGTTTTTT. As protein: CASSQAPGQGITGELFF.

The V gene is TRBV3-1 (or the pseudogene TRBV3-2), the J gene TRBJ1-5; the D gene is possibly TRBD1 (5 bases). Germline CDR1 is LGHDT and CDR2 is YNNKEL (reference sequence). The CDR3 runs to 16 residues. V was cut by 1 base and J by 0 bases, with 10 bases left in between. CDR3 loop: CASSQGGTYSNQPQHF. The CDR3 DNA follows: TGTGCCAGCAGCCAAGGCGGGACCTATAGCAATCAGCCCCAGCATTTT.

J is TRBJ1-4 and V is TRBV4-3; weak D call: TRBD1 (6 bases). The germline V gene encodes CDR1 LGHNA and CDR2 YSLEER. V dropped 4 bases and J dropped 2 bases, with 14 bases sitting between them. This CDR3 has 16 residues. Written as DNA, the CDR3 is TGCGCCAGCAGCCCACGCCCCCAGGGGACTAATGAAAAACTGTTTTTT. Protein sequence: CASSPRPQGTNEKLFF.

The chain combines TRBV11-3 with TRBJ2-5; 13 positions match TRBD2. This CDR3 contains 16 residues. The germline gives CDR1 SGHNT, CDR2 YENEEA. Unmatched junction bases numbered 7, after V lost 5 bases and J lost 4 bases. The CDR3 spells CASSPGTSGVGETQYF. In nucleotides, the CDR3 is TGTGCCAGCAGCCCCGGGACTAGCGGGGTGGGAGAGACCCAGTACTTC.

This rearrangement joins TRBV18 to TRBJ2-2; the match to TRBD2 covers 7 bases. The germline gives CDR1 KGHSH, CDR2 LQKENI. J was trimmed by 2 bases and V by 3 bases; bases with no gene match: 6. The CDR3 is 16 residues long. The DNA for the CDR3 is TGTGCCAGCTCACCGGTGGCGGGAGACAACACCGGGGAGCTGTTTTTT. The encoded protein is CASSPVAGDNTGELFF. Using reference TRBV18 and TRBJ2-2 for the parts outside the CDR3, the full variable domain is NAGVMQNPRHLVRRRGQEARLRCSPMKGHSHVYWYRQLPEEGLKFMVYLQKENIIDESGMPKERFSAEFPKEGPSILRIQQVVRGDSAAYFCASSPVAGDNTGELFFGEGSRLTVL.

The chain combines TRBV5-4 with TRBJ2-5; TRBD2 matches 7 bases. The ends lost 1 base at V and 5 bases at J; junction bases unmatched: 2. CDR1 SGHNT and CDR2 YYREEE come from the germline V gene (reference sequence). The length of the CDR3 is 13 residues. The CDR3 here is CASSLSGMETQYF. The CDR3 region has the DNA TGTGCCAGCAGCTTGAGCGGGATGGAGACCCAGTACTTC.